The 7 T cell receptor beta chains reported below all come from one sample, sequenced in a study of T-cell memory formation after mild COVID-19. TCRdb re-called the 5' RACE reads with MiXCR, one entry per CDR3 protein. The sample yields roughly 400,000 distinct CDR3 sequences, about a sixth seen once. The sample consisted of PBMCs or a T cell subset sorted from them (not recorded which). These receptor sequences come from a young man who had mild COVID-19 (a few samples of this study predate the infection). Cell type and time point are not known.

This clonotype has only a few counts. V and J are TRBV5-1 and TRBJ1-2; D perhaps matches TRBD1 (5 bases). This CDR3 has 14 amino acids. Germline V CDR1 and CDR2: SGHRS, YFSETQ. Deletions cut 0 bases from V and 3 bases from J, with 9 bases between. Written as DNA, the CDR3 is TGCGCCAGCAGCTTGGCCAGGGTTGACTATGGCTACACCTTC. Translated: CASSLARVDYGYTF.

In this sample, this clonotype turned up a few times. The V gene is TRBV12-3 or TRBV12-4, the J gene TRBJ1-2, with D possibly matching TRBD1 (5 bases). The CDR3 is 15 amino acids. V dropped 7 bases and J dropped 5 bases, with 20 bases sitting between them. Here the CDR3 DNA reads TGTGCCAGCACCCTGGGGGGGTATCCTAGGTATGGCTACACCTTC. It yields the protein CASTLGGYPRYGYTF.

The J gene is TRBJ1-5, the V gene TRBV9, with D possibly TRBD1 on 6 matching bases. The CDR3 is 16 amino acids. V was shortened by 8 bases and J by 0 bases, with 18 bases between the two germline ends. Germline V lookup: CDR1 SGDLS, CDR2 YYNGEE. The CDR3 reads CASSGGDTLSNQPQHF. CDR3 bases: TGTGCCAGTTCAGGCGGGGACACTCTTAGCAATCAGCCCCAGCATTTT.

This sequence joins TRBV6-5 and TRBJ2-3, with D possibly TRBD1 on 6 matching bases. With 6 bases removed from V and 4 bases from J, the gap between germline ends came to 14 bases. The length of the CDR3 is 14 residues. Per germline, CDR1 MNHEY and CDR2 SVGAGI. CDR3 sequence: CASSRYRDADTQYF. The DNA for the CDR3 is TGTGCCAGCAGCCGTTACAGGGATGCAGATACGCAGTATTTT.

In this sample, this clonotype turned up a few times. V usage is TRBV4-1 and J usage is TRBJ2-3; D not resolved. The CDR3 has 14 amino acids. Trimming shortened V by 1 base and J by 9 bases, and 14 bases separated the two germline ends. Germline CDR1 and CDR2: MGHRA and YSYEKL. The CDR3 here is CASSQGWSSDTQYF. Here the CDR3 DNA reads TGCGCCAGCAGCCAAGGATGGTCTTCCGACACGCAGTATTTT.

V usage is TRBV5-1 and J usage is TRBJ2-7; D is possibly TRBD1 or TRBD2 (5 bases each). The CDR3 sequence is 13 residues long. Trimming pared 4 bases from V and 7 bases from J, leaving 15 bases between. Germline CDR1 reads SGHRS; CDR2 reads YFSETQ. The CDR3 nucleotides are TGCGCCAGCAGCACCCTCTTAGAGGGGGAGCAGTACTTC. This gives the protein CASSTLLEGEQYF.

There are a few counts of this clonotype. The chain carries TRBV6-2 or TRBV6-3 and TRBJ1-1; D is undetermined. V shed 5 bases and J shed 9 bases, with 13 bases lying between them. CDR1 is MNHEY and CDR2 is SVGEGT in the germline V gene. This CDR3 comprises 12 residues. The CDR3 region has the DNA TGTGCCAGCAGTCCCCCCCTCAGGAAAGCTTTCTTT. Translation: CASSPPLRKAFF.